This T cell receptor (beta chain) originates from a study of control samples from healthy donors and cancer patients. Data came from immunoSEQ multiplex PCR; TCRdb stores just in-frame clones and leaves some out. The sample consists of some 100,000 clones, 85% to 90% of them appearing once. The origin of this receptor is a woman aged 45-59 years in good health. The specimen sequenced was blood.

The CDR3 loop reads CASSAGTGGLMSPLHF. The CDR3 nucleotides are TGTGCCAGTAGTGCCGGGACAGGGGGTCTTATGTCACCCCTCCACTTT. The chain is built from TRBV19 and TRBJ1-6; 11 nucleotides agree with TRBD1. This CDR3 comprises 16 residues. Germline CDR1 and CDR2: LNHDA and SQIVND (reference sequence). Losses at the gene ends were 5 bases for V and 10 bases for J; bases not matched to a gene: 10.